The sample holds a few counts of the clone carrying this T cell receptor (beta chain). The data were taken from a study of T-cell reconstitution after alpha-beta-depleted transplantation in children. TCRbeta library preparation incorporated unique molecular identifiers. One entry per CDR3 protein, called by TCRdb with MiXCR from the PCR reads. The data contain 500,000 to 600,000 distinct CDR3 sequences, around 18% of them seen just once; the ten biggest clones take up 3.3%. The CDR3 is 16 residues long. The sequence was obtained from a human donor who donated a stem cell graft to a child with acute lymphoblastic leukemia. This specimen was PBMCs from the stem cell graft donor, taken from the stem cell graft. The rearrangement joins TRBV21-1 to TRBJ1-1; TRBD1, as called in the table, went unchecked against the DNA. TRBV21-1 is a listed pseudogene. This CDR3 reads CASSKGGQGAPTEAFF. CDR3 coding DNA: TGTGCCAGCAGCAAAGGAGGACAGGGGGCGCCGACTGAAGCTTTCTTT.